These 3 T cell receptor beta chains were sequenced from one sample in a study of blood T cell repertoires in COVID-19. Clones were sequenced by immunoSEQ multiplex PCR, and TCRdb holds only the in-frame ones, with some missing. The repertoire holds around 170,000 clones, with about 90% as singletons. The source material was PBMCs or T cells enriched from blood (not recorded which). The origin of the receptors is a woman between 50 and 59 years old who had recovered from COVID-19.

CDR3 protein: CAISESLPSSGLGTEAFF. CDR3 sequence (DNA): TGTGCCATCAGTGAGTCGCTCCCTAGCTCGGGATTGGGGACTGAAGCTTTCTTT. V gene TRBV10-3 combines with J gene TRBJ1-1; D is uncertain. The V and J ends lost 0 bases and 5 bases respectively, with 22 bases between them. The CDR3 has 18 residues. Germline-derived CDR1 and CDR2 are ENHRY and SYGVKD.

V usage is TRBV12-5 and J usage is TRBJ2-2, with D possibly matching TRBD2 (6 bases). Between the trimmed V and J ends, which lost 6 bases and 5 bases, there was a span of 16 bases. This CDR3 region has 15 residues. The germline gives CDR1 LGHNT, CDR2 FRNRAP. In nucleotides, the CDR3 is TGTGCTAGTGGCCAACTAGCTGGGAGAACCGGGGAGCTGTTTTTT. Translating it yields CASGQLAGRTGELFF.

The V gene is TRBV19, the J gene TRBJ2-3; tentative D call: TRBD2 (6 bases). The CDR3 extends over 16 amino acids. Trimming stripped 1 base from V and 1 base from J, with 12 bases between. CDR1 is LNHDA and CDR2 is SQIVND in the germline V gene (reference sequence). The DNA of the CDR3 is TGTGCCAGTAGTATAGCTCTTCAGCGGGGCACAGATACGCAGTATTTT. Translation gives CASSIALQRGTDTQYF.